A selection of T cell receptor beta chains follows, all from one sample in a study of CD8 T cells in ankylosing spondylitis. Each CDR3 protein gets one entry after TCRdb re-called the 5' RACE reads with MiXCR. The sample has 800,000 to 900,000 distinct CDR3 sequences, approximately 12% seen once. The sequenced sample was blood, either unsorted or a sorted T cell fraction (not recorded which). The receptors here all came from a male donor with ankylosing spondylitis. The CDR3 runs from the conserved cysteine through the conserved F or W. Each record gives: D gene, clone size, V gene, J gene, CDR3 DNA, CDR3 protein. The D gene is left open where the match is weak. A clone size is listed for some rows: how often the clone was seen (once, few, many), or a class if it is expanded.

>.|.|TRBV6-5|TRBJ1-1
TGTGCCAGCAGTTACGACTGGACGGTGAACACTGAAGCTTTCTTT
CASSYDWTVNTEAFF
>.|few|TRBV5-1|TRBJ2-2
TGCGCCAGCAGCTTACTTACTAGCCGCTCCGGGGAGCTGTTTTTT
CASSLLTSRSGELFF
>TRBD2|many|TRBV20-1|TRBJ2-3
TGCAGTGTTCGACTAGCGGGTTTCACAGATACGCAGTATTTT
CSVRLAGFTDTQYF
>.|.|TRBV5-5|TRBJ2-2
TGTGCCAGTAGGATGACAGGCACCGGGGAGCTGTTTTTT
CASRMTGTGELFF
>.|.|TRBV5-1|TRBJ1-2
TGCGCCAGCAGCCCGGAGGGGGACTATGGCTACACCTTC
CASSPEGDYGYTF
>.|few|TRBV3-1|TRBJ2-1
TGTGCCAGCAGCCAAGTAGGGGTGAGCAGAGATGAGCAGTTCTTC
CASSQVGVSRDEQFF
>.|many|TRBV29-1|TRBJ2-1
TGCAGCGTTGGTCTAGCGTTTAACAATGAGCAGTTCTTC
CSVGLAFNNEQFF
>.|many|TRBV20-1|TRBJ1-6
TGCAGTGCTAGGAGGCCAGGAGATTCACCCCTCCACTTT
CSARRPGDSPLHF
>.|many|TRBV5-1|TRBJ2-5
TGTGCCAGCAGCTTGGGGACGGTCCAAGAGACCCAGTACTTC
CASSLGTVQETQYF
>.|.|TRBV4-1|TRBJ2-2
TGCGCCAGCAAACCACTACAGGGATCCCCCGGGGAGCTGTTTTTT
CASKPLQGSPGELFF
>.|few|TRBV20-1|TRBJ2-2
TGCAGTGCTAGGCGTCAGGTACAGACCGGGGAGCTGTTTTTT
CSARRQVQTGELFF
>.|few|TRBV7-2|TRBJ2-3
TGTGCCAGCAGTCCCACACCGAACACAGATACGCAGTATTTT
CASSPTPNTDTQYF
>.|.|TRBV20-1|TRBJ1-4
TGCAGTGCCCTTGGAGATGAAAAACTGTTTTTT
CSALGDEKLFF
>.|.|TRBV5-1|TRBJ1-6
TGCGCCAGCAGCTTGGAGTGGGCTAGTTCACCCCTCCACTTT
CASSLEWASSPLHF
>.|.|TRBV4-2|TRBJ2-1
TGTGCCAGCAGCCAAGGAGCGGTCGAAAACAATGAGCAGTTCTTC
CASSQGAVENNEQFF
>TRBD1|.|TRBV12-3/TRBV12-4|TRBJ1-1
TGTGCCAGCACAACATCCTGGCAGGGGGCTTTTTCAACTGAAGCTTTCTTT
CASTTSWQGAFSTEAFF
>TRBD1|.|TRBV10-3|TRBJ1-2
TGTGCCATCGAAACTCCGGGACAGGGCTACTATGGCTACACCTTC
CAIETPGQGYYGYTF
>.|.|TRBV6-5|TRBJ2-1
TGTGCCAGCAGTTACAACCCCGACAGGACTAATGAGCAGTTCTTC
CASSYNPDRTNEQFF
>.|few|TRBV12-3/TRBV12-4|TRBJ1-1
TGTGCCAGCAGTTCCCCAGGATGGGCCACTGAAGCTTTCTTT
CASSSPGWATEAFF
>.|.|TRBV10-3|TRBJ1-4
TGTGCCATCAGTGACGGGGAAAAACTGTTTTTT
CAISDGEKLFF
>.|few|TRBV28|TRBJ2-7
TGTGCCAGCAGCTCATTCGACTACGAGCAGTACTTC
CASSSFDYEQYF
>.|.|TRBV4-3|TRBJ1-3
TGCGCCAGCAGCCAAGATGTTCTCGCCTACTCTGGAAACACCATATATTTT
CASSQDVLAYSGNTIYF
>.|few|TRBV16|TRBJ2-7
TGTGCCAGCAGCCAATCTTTCGCCTACGAGCAGTACTTC
CASSQSFAYEQYF
>TRBD1|.|TRBV18|TRBJ1-3
TGTGCCAGCTCACCGATACCGGGACAGCTCTCTGGAAACACCATATATTTT
CASSPIPGQLSGNTIYF
>TRBD2|.|TRBV3-1|TRBJ2-4
TGTGCCAGCAGCCAACTAGCGGGGGGGGCCAAAAACATTCAGTACTTC
CASSQLAGGAKNIQYF
>.|.|TRBV20-1|TRBJ2-2
TGCAGTGCTAGCCCGGGCCCGAACACCGGGGAGCTGTTTTTT
CSASPGPNTGELFF
>.|many|TRBV29-1|TRBJ1-1
TGCAGCGTTGGTGGACACCCGTCCGGGAACACTGAAGCTTTCTTT
CSVGGHPSGNTEAFF
>TRBD2|.|TRBV29-1|TRBJ2-5
TGCAGCGTTGTTCGCGGGGGGGAAGAGACCCAGTACTTC
CSVVRGGEETQYF
>.|.|TRBV7-9|TRBJ2-5
TGTGCCAGCAGCTTAGCCGCCAAATGGAGGGAGACCCAGTACTTC
CASSLAAKWRETQYF
>.|few|TRBV24-1|TRBJ2-1
TGTGCCACCAGTGATCCAGGGAATCCTACCTACAATGAGCAGTTCTTC
CATSDPGNPTYNEQFF
>TRBD1|few|TRBV5-5|TRBJ2-7
TGTGCCAGCAGCTTGGACCCTCAGGGGGACGGGGAGCAGTACTTC
CASSLDPQGDGEQYF
>.|few|TRBV25-1|TRBJ1-2
TGTGCCAGCAGTCCCCTCGGGACGTCTAACTATGGCTACACCTTC
CASSPLGTSNYGYTF
>TRBD1|few|TRBV6-5|TRBJ1-1
TGTGCCAGCAGTTTTCGTGGACAGGTTGAAGCTTTCTTT
CASSFRGQVEAFF
>.|.|TRBV5-6|TRBJ2-5
TGTGCCAGCAGCTTTGGGGGCCGGATTCAAGAGACCCAGTACTTC
CASSFGGRIQETQYF
>.|many|TRBV20-1|TRBJ2-5
TGCAGTGCTAGTCAACAGGCAGGGTGGGAGACCCAGTACTTC
CSASQQAGWETQYF
>TRBD2|many|TRBV29-1|TRBJ2-5
TGCAGCGTTTGGGCGGGGGAAGAGACCCAGTACTTC
CSVWAGEETQYF
>.|.|TRBV15|TRBJ2-5
TGTGCCACCAGCAGAGATGACCTGTACCAAGAGACCCAGTACTTC
CATSRDDLYQETQYF
>.|.|TRBV7-2|TRBJ1-5
TGTGCCAGCAGCTTGCGTCAGTCGGGCAATCAGCCCCAGCATTTT
CASSLRQSGNQPQHF
>.|.|TRBV18|TRBJ2-7
TGTGCCAGCTCACCTGCGTCAGGAGCCTACGAGCAGTACTTC
CASSPASGAYEQYF
>.|.|TRBV29-1|TRBJ1-1
TGCAGCGTTCACAGGGCCTTGGGCACTGAAGCTTTCTTT
CSVHRALGTEAFF
>.|few|TRBV27|TRBJ1-1
TGTGCCAGCAGTTTAAGCAGGGGAGGTTTGAACACTGAAGCTTTCTTT
CASSLSRGGLNTEAFF
>.|few|TRBV20-1|TRBJ2-3
TGCAGTGCTCTCTCGAGGGTGTCTAGCACAGATACGCAGTATTTT
CSALSRVSSTDTQYF
>.|few|TRBV4-2|TRBJ1-6
TGTGCCAGCAGCCAAGAACGGGGGTTCGGGAATTCACCCCTCCACTTT
CASSQERGFGNSPLHF
>TRBD2|few|TRBV7-2|TRBJ2-3
TGTGCCAGCAGCTCGGGACTAGCGGGAGTGGTAGATACGCAGTATTTT
CASSSGLAGVVDTQYF
>.|.|TRBV15|TRBJ2-1
TGTGCCACCAGCAGAGTCAGGGGACTAACCTCCTACAATGAGCAGTTCTTC
CATSRVRGLTSYNEQFF
>.|few|TRBV29-1|TRBJ1-1
TGCAGCGTCCTGCAGGGTAACTTGGCTTTCTTT
CSVLQGNLAFF
>TRBD2|.|TRBV20-1|TRBJ2-7
TGCAGTGCTAGAGATTTTGTCGGGAGGTCCGACGAGCAGTACTTC
CSARDFVGRSDEQYF